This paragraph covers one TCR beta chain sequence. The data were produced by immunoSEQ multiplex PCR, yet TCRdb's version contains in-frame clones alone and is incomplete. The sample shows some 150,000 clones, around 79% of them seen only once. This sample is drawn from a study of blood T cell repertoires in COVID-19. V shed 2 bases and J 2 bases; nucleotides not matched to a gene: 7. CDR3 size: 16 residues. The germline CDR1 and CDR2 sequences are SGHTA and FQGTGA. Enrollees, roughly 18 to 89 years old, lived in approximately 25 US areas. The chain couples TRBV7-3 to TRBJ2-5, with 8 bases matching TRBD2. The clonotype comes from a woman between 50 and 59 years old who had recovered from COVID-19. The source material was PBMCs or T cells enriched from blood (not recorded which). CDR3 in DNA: TGTGCCAGCAGCTTAGGGCTTAGCGGGGAACAAGAGACCCAGTACTTC. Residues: CASSLGLSGEQETQYF.